This T cell receptor beta chain was sequenced during a study of T cells in Graves' hyperthyroidism and ophthalmopathy. Using RNA transcripts as the source, TCR beta CDR3 regions were amplified. Carried out on the TCR CDR3, a first-round RT-PCR used the HTBI primer set. TCRdb analysed the multiplex PCR reads with MiXCR anew, one entry per CDR3 protein. Among some 760,000 distinct CDR3 sequences listed, 11% to 15% were seen once. Lactation, pregnancy, other autoimmune disease or uncontrolled infection led to exclusion of patients. Clinical symptoms, serum thyroxine, TRAb, thyroid ultrasound and orbital computed tomography established diagnosis. This clonotype came up many times. Its antigen is as yet unknown. This CDR3 has 11 residues. Trimming took off 5 bases at V and 1 base at J, with 2 bases between the two ends. Germline loops: CDR1 KGHSH, CDR2 LQKENI. Study findings and constraints: Ophthalmopathy, which appeared later, was predicted by the model a median about 5.9 months before onset.

The clonotype was recovered from a woman between 18 and 30 years old with Graves' hyperthyroidism. Sequenced input: blood. The chain has TRBV18 and TRBJ2-5; D gene unclear. CDR3 DNA: TGTGCCAGCTCATCCCAAGAGACCCAGTACTTC. Its translation: CASSSQETQYF.